The 31 T cell receptor beta chains given below trace back to one sample, sequenced in a study of CD8+ T cells in alopecia areata. Following extraction, RNA underwent reverse transcription to cDNA, which served as the sequencing template. The data were produced by immunoSEQ multiplex PCR, yet TCRdb's version contains in-frame clones alone and is incomplete. The table has 140,000 to 150,000 clones, roughly 44% seen once; the top ten hold 6% to 7%. Sequencing input: CD4+ T cells sorted from blood. Receptors were obtained from a human donor with alopecia areata.

The chain uses TRBV27 and TRBJ1-1, with D possibly being TRBD1 (5 bases). V was pared by 6 bases and J by 11 bases, with 16 bases between. This CDR3 has 12 residues. Per the germline V gene, CDR1 is MNHEY and CDR2 is SMNVEV (reference sequence). The CDR3 loop reads CASSPRGRVAFF. The DNA for the CDR3 is TGTGCCAGCAGCCCCCGGGGCAGGGTGGCTTTCTTT.

A few counts support this clone. The genes are TRBV6-5 and TRBJ2-7; D perhaps matches TRBD2 (6 bases). The CDR3 has 15 residues. The V end lost 1 base, the J end lost 0 bases, and 10 bases lay between the germline ends. Per germline, CDR1 MNHEY and CDR2 SVGAGI. The CDR3 spells CASSYYGTGSYEQYF. CDR3 sequence (DNA): TGTGCCAGCAGTTACTATGGGACTGGCTCCTACGAGCAGTACTTC.

This sequence joins TRBV11-2 and TRBJ2-1; 10 nucleotides agree with TRBD2. The CDR3 extends over 18 amino acids. After removal of 1 base from V and 7 bases from J, the junction contained 13 bases not matched to a gene. Germline-derived CDR1 and CDR2 are SGHAT and FQNNGV. In nucleotides, the CDR3 is TGTGCCAGCAGCTTAGGAGGGGGACTAGCGACCCCTCGAAATGAGCAGTTCTTC. Translated, it gives CASSLGGGLATPRNEQFF.

In its sample, this clone was seen a few times. V usage is TRBV4-1 and J usage is TRBJ1-3; 8 bases are shared with TRBD1. This CDR3 is built from 16 residues. From germline, CDR1 is MGHRA and CDR2 YSYEKL. J lost 2 bases, V lost 3 bases, and 6 bases had no gene match. CDR3: CASSHPTGDAGNTIYF. Here the CDR3 DNA reads TGCGCCAGCAGCCACCCGACAGGGGACGCTGGAAACACCATATATTTT.

V usage is TRBV2 and J usage is TRBJ2-5, with D perhaps matching TRBD1 (6 bases). The V end was cut by 3 bases, the J end by 2 bases, with 16 bases between. There are 16 residues in the CDR3. The germline CDR1 and CDR2 sequences are SNHLY and FYNNEI. CDR3 residues: CASSEGKLTGQETQYF. Written as DNA, the CDR3 is TGTGCCAGCAGTGAGGGAAAGTTGACAGGACAAGAGACCCAGTACTTC.

V gene TRBV7-2 combines with J gene TRBJ2-7; weak D call: TRBD2 (6 bases). V was pared by 5 bases and J by 6 bases, with 17 bases between. Germline V CDR1 and CDR2: SGHTA, FQGNSA. This CDR3 has 14 residues. For the CDR3, the DNA is TGTGCCAGCAGCCGCACAAGAGAAGCGGGCGAGCAGTACTTC. Translated, it gives CASSRTREAGEQYF. The variable domain in full, with the rest retrieved from reference TRBV7-2 and TRBJ2-7, is GAGVSQSPSNKVTEKGKDVELRCDPISGHTALYWYRQSLGQGLEFLIYFQGNSAPDKSGLPSDRFSAERTGGSVSTLTIQRTQQEDSAVYLCASSRTREAGEQYFGPGTRLTVT.

This chain uses TRBV2 with TRBJ2-5; a possible D gene is TRBD1 (6 bases). The V end was cut by 3 bases, the J end by 4 bases, with 6 bases between. The CDR3 loop spans 12 amino acids. CDR1 and CDR2 (germline): SNHLY, FYNNEI. The CDR3 sequence: CASSDRGETQYF. The DNA for the CDR3 is TGTGCCAGCAGTGACAGGGGAGAGACCCAGTACTTC.

This clone was counted a few times. CDR3 amino acids: CSIRTGVGANVLTF. The CDR3 DNA follows: TGCAGCATCCGGACAGGGGTCGGGGCCAACGTCCTGACTTTC. The chain couples TRBV29-1 to TRBJ2-6, with 9 bases fitting TRBD1. Germline lookup yields CDR1 SQVTM and CDR2 ANQGSEA. V shed 8 bases, J shed 4 bases, and the junction held 6 bases outside the gene matches. This CDR3 contains 14 residues.

The table lists this clone with a few counts. The J gene is TRBJ1-5, the V gene TRBV30; D is perhaps TRBD1 (5 bases). Trimming shortened V by 3 bases and J by 7 bases, and 10 bases separated the two germline ends. Germline V gene sequence: CDR1 GTSNPN, CDR2 SVGIG (reference sequence). This CDR3 comprises 12 residues. In DNA form, the CDR3 reads TGTGCCTGGAGCCAGGGAGGGCAGCCCCAGCATTTT. Translating it yields CAWSQGGQPQHF.

This clone was observed a few times. The chain links TRBV12-5 to TRBJ2-3; D gene unclear. V was pared by 4 bases and J by 3 bases, with 5 bases between. This CDR3 is built from 12 residues. Germline CDR1 is LGHNT and CDR2 is FRNRAP. CDR3 DNA: TGTGCTAGTGGTTGGACGACAGATACGCAGTATTTT. Translating it yields CASGWTTDTQYF.

This clone has just a few counts. V and J are TRBV9 and TRBJ2-1; 10 positions agree with TRBD2. V gave up 0 bases and J gave up 9 bases; unmatched junction bases: 9. This CDR3 has 16 amino acids. Germline loops: CDR1 SGDLS, CDR2 YYNGEE. CDR3 amino acids: CASSVGTLAGAVEQFF. The DNA of the CDR3 is TGTGCCAGCAGCGTAGGAACCCTAGCGGGAGCTGTTGAGCAGTTCTTC.

The chain links TRBV12-5 to TRBJ2-5; D is unresolved. The germline V gene encodes CDR1 LGHNT and CDR2 FRNRAP. The V end lost 0 bases, the J end lost 4 bases, and 15 bases lay between the germline ends. This CDR3 has 16 residues. CDR3 nucleotide sequence: TGTGCTAGTGGTTTGGTACTTCTGGGCGCTGGAGAGACCCAGTACTTC. Amino acid sequence: CASGLVLLGAGETQYF.

The rearrangement links TRBV10-3 to TRBJ2-1, with TRBD2 identical over 8 bases. The V gene end was trimmed by 5 bases and the J gene end by 9 bases; junction bases not matched to a gene: 9. This CDR3 comprises 14 residues. Germline values: CDR1 ENHRY, CDR2 SYGVKD. CDR3 sequence: CAISLTSEGVEQFF. For the CDR3, the DNA is TGTGCCATCAGTCTGACTAGCGAGGGTGTTGAGCAGTTCTTC.

The table lists this clone with a few counts. The CDR3 is CATSSPRWQGVAGELFF. In nucleotides, the CDR3 is TGTGCCACCAGCAGCCCGAGGTGGCAGGGGGTCGCCGGGGAGCTGTTTTTT. J is TRBJ2-2 and V is TRBV15; 7 positions match TRBD1. The junction had 13 bases not matched to a gene; V was cut back by 3 bases and J by 6 bases. Germline V gene data show CDR1 as LNHNV and CDR2 as YYDKDF (reference sequence). This CDR3 is built from 17 residues.

In its sample, this clone was seen a few times. The rearrangement links TRBV20-1 to TRBJ2-7, with D unresolved. Germline assignment: CDR1 DFQATT and CDR2 SNEGSKA (reference sequence). Trimming took 0 bases from V and 5 from J, leaving 2 bases between them. The CDR3 totals 10 residues. The CDR3 sequence is CSARDDEQYF. Written as DNA, the CDR3 is TGCAGTGCTAGAGATGACGAGCAGTACTTC.

This chain joins TRBV19 and TRBJ1-5; D remains ambiguous. V lost 8 bases and J 2 bases, leaving 7 bases between the germline ends. Germline CDR1 and CDR2: LNHDA and SQIVND (reference sequence). The CDR3 sequence is 12 residues long. CDR3 sequence reads: CASGLGNQPQHF. CDR3 coding DNA: TGTGCCAGTGGTTTGGGCAATCAGCCCCAGCATTTT.

J is TRBJ2-5 and V is TRBV29-1; 11 positions agree with TRBD2. Losses at the gene ends were 1 base for V and 5 bases for J; bases not matched to a gene: 9. The germline V gene has CDR1 SQVTM and CDR2 ANQGSEA. The CDR3 covers 16 residues. CDR3 in DNA: TGCAGCGTTGAAGCAACTAGCGGGAGTGGAATCGAGACCCAGTACTTC. This gives the protein CSVEATSGSGIETQYF.

The chain joins TRBV30 to TRBJ2-7, with D possibly being TRBD2 (6 bases). The CDR3 length is 13 residues. The V end lost 3 bases, the J end lost 1 base, and 10 bases lay between the germline ends. The germline gives CDR1 GTSNPN, CDR2 SVGIG (reference sequence). In DNA, the CDR3 is TGTGCCTGGAGGCGGGAAGGTTCCTACGAGCAGTACTTC. It codes for CAWRREGSYEQYF.

This clone appeared once. The sample has other DNA sequences that encode this CDR3 too. The chain carries TRBV6-5 and TRBJ1-1; D gene unclear. The CDR3 is made up of 13 amino acids. The V and J ends lost 0 bases and 2 bases respectively, with 4 bases between them. Germline assignment: CDR1 MNHEY and CDR2 SVGAGI. CDR3 loop: CASSYSLNTEAFF. The CDR3 DNA follows: TGTGCCAGCAGTTACTCCTTAAACACTGAAGCTTTCTTT.

The genes are TRBV6-5 and TRBJ2-1; a possible D gene is TRBD2 (6 bases). V dropped 9 bases and J dropped 9 bases, with 24 bases sitting between them. CDR3 length: 15 residues. Germline loops: CDR1 MNHEY, CDR2 SVGAGI. CDR3 in amino acids: CASASGVLGVLEQFF. In DNA form, the CDR3 reads TGTGCCAGTGCTTCGGGGGTTCTGGGGGTTCTTGAGCAGTTCTTC.

As to this clone: Other DNA sequences within the sample encode an identical CDR3. The rearrangement joins TRBV6-5 to TRBJ2-5; D is undetermined. This CDR3 has 11 residues. CDR1 and CDR2 (germline): MNHEY, SVGAGI. The ends were cut back, 2 bases at V and 5 bases at J, with 3 bases in the middle. In DNA, the CDR3 is TGTGCCAGCAGTTACGGGGAGACCCAGTACTTC. Its translation is CASSYGETQYF.

The chain carries TRBV5-1 and TRBJ2-7; D may be TRBD2 (6 bases). V was clipped by 5 bases and J by 7 bases, with 16 bases between them. The germline V gene encodes CDR1 SGHRS and CDR2 YFSETQ. CDR3 length: 13 residues. The CDR3 sequence is CASSRGETGEQYF. CDR3 nucleotides: TGCGCCAGCAGTCGCGGGGAGACGGGGGAGCAGTACTTC.

This clone has just a few counts. The V call is TRBV27, the J call TRBJ2-7, with 9 nucleotides matching TRBD2. V trimming: 6 bases; J trimming: 2 bases; junction bases outside the gene matches: 20. This CDR3 has 19 residues. Germline V CDR1 and CDR2: MNHEY, SMNVEV (reference sequence). The CDR3 reads CASRRKGTSRGLGTYEQYF. As DNA, the CDR3 is TGTGCCAGCAGGCGCAAAGGGACTAGCCGCGGTCTCGGCACCTACGAGCAGTACTTC.

This rearrangement joins TRBV18 to TRBJ2-5; no clear D. The CDR3 runs 13 residues. Germline V gene data show CDR1 as KGHSH and CDR2 as LQKENI. Trimming removed 6 bases from V and 5 bases from J, with 13 bases in between. CDR3 DNA sequence: TGTGCCAGCTCGCCCCGCCTCGGGGAGACCCAGTACTTC. It encodes CASSPRLGETQYF.

The gene calls are TRBV5-1 and TRBJ2-6, with 7 bases matching TRBD1. CDR1 is SGHRS and CDR2 is YFSETQ in the germline V gene. Trimming removed 0 bases from V and 4 bases from J; junction bases left unmatched: 7. The CDR3 is 17 residues long. CDR3 nucleotides: TGCGCCAGCAGCTTGGACACAGGGGTCATGGGGGCCAACGTCCTGACTTTC. It encodes CASSLDTGVMGANVLTF.

The genes are TRBV2 and TRBJ2-1; D is possibly TRBD1 (5 bases). This CDR3 has 13 residues. CDR1 and CDR2 (germline): SNHLY, FYNNEI. V was cut by 6 bases and J by 7 bases, with 13 bases left in between. This CDR3 is CASSDSRPNEQFF. In nucleotides, the CDR3 is TGTGCCAGCAGCGACAGTAGACCGAATGAGCAGTTCTTC.

Only a few counts were recorded for this clone. This rearrangement joins TRBV29-1 to TRBJ1-2, with D possibly being TRBD1 (6 bases). V was shortened by 7 bases and J by 3 bases, with 18 bases between the two germline ends. Germline V gene data show CDR1 as SQVTM and CDR2 as ANQGSEA. The CDR3 extends over 14 amino acids. The CDR3 loop reads CSAARDNWDYGYTF. Written as DNA, the CDR3 is TGCAGCGCAGCCCGGGACAACTGGGACTATGGCTACACCTTC.

The chain is built from TRBV18 and TRBJ1-1; D is unresolved. Trimming shortened V by 6 bases and J by 2 bases, and 7 bases separated the two germline ends. CDR1 and CDR2 (germline): KGHSH, LQKENI. The CDR3 is 12 residues long. DNA for the CDR3: TGTGCCAGCTCTTCGGTCAACACTGAAGCTTTCTTT. Amino acid sequence: CASSSVNTEAFF.

The chain recombines TRBV9 with TRBJ2-7; TRBD1 aligns across 8 bases. The CDR3 extends over 14 amino acids. The V segment lost 3 bases and the J segment 6 bases; nucleotides outside the gene matches: 8. Germline CDR1 reads SGDLS; CDR2 reads YYNGEE. The CDR3 coding sequence is TGTGCCAGCAGCGCCCCGGGACAGGCGGCCGAGCAGTACTTC. Translation gives CASSAPGQAAEQYF.

The genes are TRBV29-1 and TRBJ1-1; D is possibly TRBD1 (5 bases). Germline V gene data show CDR1 as SQVTM and CDR2 as ANQGSEA. The V and J ends lost 4 bases and 4 bases respectively, with 10 bases between them. This CDR3 region has 12 residues. In DNA, the CDR3 is TGCAGCGTTGCAGGGTTGGGCACTGAAGCTTTCTTT. Translation gives CSVAGLGTEAFF.

The rearrangement joins TRBV6-5 to TRBJ2-7; D uncertain. The V end lost 0 bases, the J end lost 4 bases, and 7 bases lay between the germline ends. Per germline, CDR1 MNHEY and CDR2 SVGAGI. CDR3 size: 13 residues. The CDR3 spells CASSYSIRYEQYF. CDR3 sequence (DNA): TGTGCCAGCAGTTACTCGATCCGGTACGAGCAGTACTTC.